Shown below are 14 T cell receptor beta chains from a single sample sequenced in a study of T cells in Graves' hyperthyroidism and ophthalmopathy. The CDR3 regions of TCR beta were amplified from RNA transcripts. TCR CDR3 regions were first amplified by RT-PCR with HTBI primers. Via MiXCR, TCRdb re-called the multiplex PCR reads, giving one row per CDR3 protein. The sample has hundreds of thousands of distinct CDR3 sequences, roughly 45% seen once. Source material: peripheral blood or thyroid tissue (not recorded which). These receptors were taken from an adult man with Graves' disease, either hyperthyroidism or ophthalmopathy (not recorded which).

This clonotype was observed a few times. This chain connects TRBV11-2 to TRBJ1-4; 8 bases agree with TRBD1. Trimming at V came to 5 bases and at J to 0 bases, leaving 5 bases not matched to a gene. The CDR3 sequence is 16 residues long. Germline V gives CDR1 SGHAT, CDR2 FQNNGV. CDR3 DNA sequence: TGTGCCAGCAGCCAGGGACAGGCTTCAACTAATGAAAAACTGTTTTTT. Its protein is CASSQGQASTNEKLFF.

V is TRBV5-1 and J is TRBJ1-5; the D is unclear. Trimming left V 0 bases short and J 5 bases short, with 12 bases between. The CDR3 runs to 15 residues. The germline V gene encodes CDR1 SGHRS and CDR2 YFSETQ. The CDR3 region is CASSLESPADQPQHF. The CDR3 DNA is TGCGCCAGCAGCTTGGAGTCGCCAGCAGATCAGCCCCAGCATTTT. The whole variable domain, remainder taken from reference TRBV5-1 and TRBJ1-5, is KAGVTQTPRYLIKTRGQQVTLSCSPISGHRSVSWYQQTPGQGLQFLFEYFSETQRNKGNFPGRFSGRQFSNSRSEMNVSTLELGDSALYLCASSLESPADQPQHFGDGTRLSIL.

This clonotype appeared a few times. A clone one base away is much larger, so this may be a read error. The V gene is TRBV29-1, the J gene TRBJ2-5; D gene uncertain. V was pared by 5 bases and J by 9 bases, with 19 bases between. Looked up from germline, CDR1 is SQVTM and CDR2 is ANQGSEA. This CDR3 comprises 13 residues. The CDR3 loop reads CSVSGQVGEAQYF. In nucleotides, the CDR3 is TGCAGCGTTAGTGGGCAGGTCGGTGAGGCCCAGTACTTC.

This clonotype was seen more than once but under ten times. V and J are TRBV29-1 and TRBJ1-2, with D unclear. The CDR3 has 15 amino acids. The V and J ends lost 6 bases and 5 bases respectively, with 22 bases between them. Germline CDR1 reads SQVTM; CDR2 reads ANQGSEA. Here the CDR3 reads CSVLMNGHGGYGYTF. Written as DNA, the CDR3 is TGCAGCGTCCTAATGAACGGCCACGGTGGGTATGGCTACACCTTC.

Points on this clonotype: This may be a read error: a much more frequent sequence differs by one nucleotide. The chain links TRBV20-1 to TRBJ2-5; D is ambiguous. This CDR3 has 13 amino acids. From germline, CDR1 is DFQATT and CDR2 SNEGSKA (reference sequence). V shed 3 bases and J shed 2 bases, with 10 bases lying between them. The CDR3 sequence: CSASVPEQETQYF. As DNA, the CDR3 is TGCAGTGCTAGTGTGCCGGAACAAGAGACCCAGTACTTC.

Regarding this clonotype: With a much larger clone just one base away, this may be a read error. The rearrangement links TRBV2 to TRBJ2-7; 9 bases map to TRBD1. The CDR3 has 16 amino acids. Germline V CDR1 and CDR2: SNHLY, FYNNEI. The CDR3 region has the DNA TGTACCAGCAGCCCTTACCGGGACAGGGACCTCTACGAGCAGTACTTC. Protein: CTSSPYRDRDLYEQYF. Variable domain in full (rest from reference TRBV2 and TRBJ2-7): EPEVTQTPSHQVTQMGQEVILRCVPISNHLYFYWYRQILGQKVEFLVSFYNNEISEKSEIFDDQFSVERPDGSNFTLKIRSTKLEDSAMYFCTSSPYRDRDLYEQYFGPGTRLTVT.

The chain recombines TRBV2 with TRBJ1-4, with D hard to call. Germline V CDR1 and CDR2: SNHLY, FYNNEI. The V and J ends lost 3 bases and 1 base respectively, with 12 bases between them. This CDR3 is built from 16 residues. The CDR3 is CASSEGFSGTNEKLFF. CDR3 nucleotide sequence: TGTGCCAGCAGTGAGGGGTTTAGCGGAACTAATGAAAAACTGTTTTTT.

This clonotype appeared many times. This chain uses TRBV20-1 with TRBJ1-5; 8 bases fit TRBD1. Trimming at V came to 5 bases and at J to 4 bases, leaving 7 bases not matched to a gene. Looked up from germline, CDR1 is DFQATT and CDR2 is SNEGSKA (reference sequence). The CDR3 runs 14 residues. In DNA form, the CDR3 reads TGCAGTGCTCACGGACAGGGAGGGAATCAGCCCCAGCATTTT. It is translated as CSAHGQGGNQPQHF.

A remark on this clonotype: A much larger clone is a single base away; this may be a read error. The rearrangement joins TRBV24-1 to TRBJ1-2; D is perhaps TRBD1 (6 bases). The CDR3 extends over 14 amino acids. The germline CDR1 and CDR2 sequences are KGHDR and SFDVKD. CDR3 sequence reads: CAASDPGHYYGYTF. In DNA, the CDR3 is TGTGCCGCCAGTGACCCGGGACACTACTATGGCTACACCTTC.

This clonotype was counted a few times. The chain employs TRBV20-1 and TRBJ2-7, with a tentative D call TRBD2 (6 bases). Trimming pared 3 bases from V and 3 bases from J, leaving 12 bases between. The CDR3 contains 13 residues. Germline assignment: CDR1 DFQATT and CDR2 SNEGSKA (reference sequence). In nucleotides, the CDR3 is TGCAGTGCTAGCGGGAGCCGTTTCTACGAGCAGTACTTC. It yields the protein CSASGSRFYEQYF.

CDR3 nucleotides: TGTGCCAGCAGTGAACCATCCACCACAGGGTCTTCACCCCTCCACTTT. Translated, it gives CASSEPSTTGSSPLHF. The chain recombines TRBV25-1 with TRBJ1-6; D may be TRBD1 (6 bases). V was trimmed by 2 bases and J by 9 bases, leaving 17 bases between them. Germline CDR1 reads MGHDK; CDR2 reads SYGVNS. This CDR3 has 16 amino acids.

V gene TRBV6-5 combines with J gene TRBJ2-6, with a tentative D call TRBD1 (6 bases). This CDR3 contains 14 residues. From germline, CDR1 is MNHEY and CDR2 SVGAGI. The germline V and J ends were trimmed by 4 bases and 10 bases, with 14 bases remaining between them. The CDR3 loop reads CASSSPGQANVLTF. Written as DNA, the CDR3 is TGTGCCAGCAGTTCTCCGGGACAAGCTAACGTCCTGACTTTC.

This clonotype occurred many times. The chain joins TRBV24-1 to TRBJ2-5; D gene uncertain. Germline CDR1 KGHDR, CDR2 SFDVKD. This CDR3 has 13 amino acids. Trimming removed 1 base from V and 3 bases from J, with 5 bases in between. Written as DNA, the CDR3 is TGTGCCACCAGTGATTTTCCCGAAGAGACCCAGTACTTC. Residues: CATSDFPEETQYF.

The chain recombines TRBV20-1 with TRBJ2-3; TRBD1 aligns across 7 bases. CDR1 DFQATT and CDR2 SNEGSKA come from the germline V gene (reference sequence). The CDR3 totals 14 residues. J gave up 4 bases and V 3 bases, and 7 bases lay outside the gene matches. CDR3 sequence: CSARETGVPDTQYF. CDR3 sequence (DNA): TGCAGTGCTAGGGAAACAGGGGTCCCAGATACGCAGTATTTT.